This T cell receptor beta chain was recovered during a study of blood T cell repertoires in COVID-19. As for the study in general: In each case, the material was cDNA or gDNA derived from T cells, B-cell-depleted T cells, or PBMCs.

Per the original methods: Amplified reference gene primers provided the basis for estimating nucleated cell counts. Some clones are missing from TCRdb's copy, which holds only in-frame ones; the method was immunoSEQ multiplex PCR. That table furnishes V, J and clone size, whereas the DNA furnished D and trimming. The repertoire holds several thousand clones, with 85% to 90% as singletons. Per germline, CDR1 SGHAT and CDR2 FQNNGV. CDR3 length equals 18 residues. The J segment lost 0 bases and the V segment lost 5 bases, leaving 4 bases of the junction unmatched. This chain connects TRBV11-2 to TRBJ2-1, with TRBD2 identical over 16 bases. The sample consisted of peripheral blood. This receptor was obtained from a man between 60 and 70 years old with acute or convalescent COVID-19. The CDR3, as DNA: TGTGCCAGCAGCCTGGGGACTAGCGGGAGGGACTCCTACAATGAGCAGTTCTTC. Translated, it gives CASSLGTSGRDSYNEQFF.